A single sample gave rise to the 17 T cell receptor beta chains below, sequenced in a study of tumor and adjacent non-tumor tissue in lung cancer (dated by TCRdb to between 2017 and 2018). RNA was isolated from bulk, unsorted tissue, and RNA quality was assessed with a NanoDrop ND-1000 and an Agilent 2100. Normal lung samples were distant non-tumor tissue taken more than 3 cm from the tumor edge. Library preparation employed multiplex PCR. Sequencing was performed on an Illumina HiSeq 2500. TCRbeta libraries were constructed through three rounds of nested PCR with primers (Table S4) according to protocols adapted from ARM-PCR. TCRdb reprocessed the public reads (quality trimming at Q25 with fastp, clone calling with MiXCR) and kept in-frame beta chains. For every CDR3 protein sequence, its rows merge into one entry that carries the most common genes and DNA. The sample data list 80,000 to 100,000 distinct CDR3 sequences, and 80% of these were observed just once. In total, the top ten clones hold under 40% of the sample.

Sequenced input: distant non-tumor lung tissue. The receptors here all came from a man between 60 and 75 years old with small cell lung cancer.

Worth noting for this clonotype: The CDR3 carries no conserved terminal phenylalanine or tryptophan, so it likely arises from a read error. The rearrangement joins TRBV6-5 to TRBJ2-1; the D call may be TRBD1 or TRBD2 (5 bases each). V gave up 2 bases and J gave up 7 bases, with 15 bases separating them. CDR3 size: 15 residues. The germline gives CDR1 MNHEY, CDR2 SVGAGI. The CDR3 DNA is TGTGCCAGCAGTTACCCTGGGGGAGTGGGTAATGAGCAGTTCTCT. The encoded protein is CASSYPGGVGNEQFS.

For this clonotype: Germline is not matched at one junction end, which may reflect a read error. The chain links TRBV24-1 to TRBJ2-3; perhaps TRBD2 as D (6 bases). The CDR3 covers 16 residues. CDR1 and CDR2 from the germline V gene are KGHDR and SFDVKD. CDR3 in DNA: TGCGCCACCAGTGATTTCGGGCGGGGTGACACAGATACGCAGTATTTT. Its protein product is CATSDFGRGDTDTQYF.

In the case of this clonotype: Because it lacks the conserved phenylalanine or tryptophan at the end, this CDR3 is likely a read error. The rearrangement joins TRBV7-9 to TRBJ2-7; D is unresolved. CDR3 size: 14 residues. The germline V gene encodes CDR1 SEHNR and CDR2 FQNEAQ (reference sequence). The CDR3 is CASSFDRLPYEQYI. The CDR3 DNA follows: TGTGCAAGCAGCTTCGATCGGCTACCCTACGAGCAGTACATC.

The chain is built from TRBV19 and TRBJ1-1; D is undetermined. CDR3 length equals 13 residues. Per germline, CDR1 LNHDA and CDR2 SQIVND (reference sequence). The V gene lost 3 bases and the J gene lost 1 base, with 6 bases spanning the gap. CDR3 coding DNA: TGTGCCAGTAGTATTGGAGGGAACACTGAAGCTTTCTTT. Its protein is CASSIGGNTEAFF.

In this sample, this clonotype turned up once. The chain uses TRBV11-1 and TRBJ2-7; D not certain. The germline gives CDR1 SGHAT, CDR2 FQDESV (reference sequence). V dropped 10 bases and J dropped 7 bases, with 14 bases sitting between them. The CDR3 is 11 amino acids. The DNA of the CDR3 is TGTGCCAACATCCTAGGTGAGGAGCAGTACTTC. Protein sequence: CANILGEEQYF. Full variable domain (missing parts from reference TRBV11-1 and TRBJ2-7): EAEVAQSPRYKITEKSQAVAFWCDPISGHATLYWYRQILGQGPELLVQFQDESVVDDSQLPKDRFSAERLKGVDSTLKIQPAELGDSAMYLCANILGEEQYFGPGTRLTVT.

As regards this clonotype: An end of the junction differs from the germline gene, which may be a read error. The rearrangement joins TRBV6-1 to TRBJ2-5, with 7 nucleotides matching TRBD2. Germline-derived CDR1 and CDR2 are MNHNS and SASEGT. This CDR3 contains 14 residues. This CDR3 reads CACSEAGMIKTQYF. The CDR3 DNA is TGTGCCTGCAGTGAAGCGGGAATGATAAAGACCCAGTACTTC.

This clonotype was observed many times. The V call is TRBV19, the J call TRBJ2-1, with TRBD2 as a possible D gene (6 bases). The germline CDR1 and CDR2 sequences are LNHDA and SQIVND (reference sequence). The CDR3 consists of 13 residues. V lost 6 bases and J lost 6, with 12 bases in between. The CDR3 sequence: CASRTLARNEQFF. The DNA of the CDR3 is TGTGCCAGTAGGACTCTAGCGCGCAATGAGCAGTTCTTC.

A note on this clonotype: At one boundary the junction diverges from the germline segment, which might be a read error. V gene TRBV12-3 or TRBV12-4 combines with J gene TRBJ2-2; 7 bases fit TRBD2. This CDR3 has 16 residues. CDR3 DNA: TGTGCCAGCAGCCGGACTAGAGGGAGACAGACCGGGGAGCTATTTTTT. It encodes CASSRTRGRQTGELFF.

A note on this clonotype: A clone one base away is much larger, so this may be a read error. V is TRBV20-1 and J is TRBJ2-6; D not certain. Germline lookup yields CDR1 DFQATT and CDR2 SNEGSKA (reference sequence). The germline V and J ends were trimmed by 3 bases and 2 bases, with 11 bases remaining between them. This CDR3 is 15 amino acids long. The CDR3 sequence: CSASEHGAGANVLTF. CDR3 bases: TGCAGTGCTAGTGAACATGGGGCTGGGGCCAACGTCCTGACTTTC.

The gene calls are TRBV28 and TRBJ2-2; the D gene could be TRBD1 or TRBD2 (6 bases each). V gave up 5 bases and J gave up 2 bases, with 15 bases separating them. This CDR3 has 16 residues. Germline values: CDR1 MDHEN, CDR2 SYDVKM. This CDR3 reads CASSDPRGANTGELFF. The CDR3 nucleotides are TGTGCCAGCAGTGACCCGAGGGGGGCAAACACCGGGGAGCTGTTTTTT.

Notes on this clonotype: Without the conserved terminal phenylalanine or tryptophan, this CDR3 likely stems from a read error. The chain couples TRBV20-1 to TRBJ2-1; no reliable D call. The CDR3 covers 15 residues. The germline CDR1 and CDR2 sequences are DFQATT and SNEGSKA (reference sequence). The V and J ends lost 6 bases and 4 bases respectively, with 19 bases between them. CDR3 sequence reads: CSAIPTFPSYNEQFL. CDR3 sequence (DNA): TGCAGTGCAATTCCGACTTTCCCCTCATACAATGAGCAGTTCCTC.

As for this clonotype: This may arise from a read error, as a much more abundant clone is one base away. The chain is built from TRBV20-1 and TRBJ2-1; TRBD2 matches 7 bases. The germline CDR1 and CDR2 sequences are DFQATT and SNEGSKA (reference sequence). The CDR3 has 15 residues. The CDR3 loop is CSARATSASHNVQFF. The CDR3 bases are TGCAGTGCTAGAGCTACTAGCGCAAGTCACAATGTGCAGTTCTTC.

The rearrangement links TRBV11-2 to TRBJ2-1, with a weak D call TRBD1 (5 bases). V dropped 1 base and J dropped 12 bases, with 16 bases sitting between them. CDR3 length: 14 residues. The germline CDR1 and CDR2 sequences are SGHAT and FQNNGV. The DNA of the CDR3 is TGTGCCAGCAGCTTAGGGGCAGGGTTGCTTGGGCAGTTCTTC. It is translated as CASSLGAGLLGQFF.

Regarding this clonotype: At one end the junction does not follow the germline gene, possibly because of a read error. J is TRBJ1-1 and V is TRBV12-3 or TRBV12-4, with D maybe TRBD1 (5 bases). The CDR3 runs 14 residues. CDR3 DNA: TGTTCCAGCAGTGCCGGTGGGGGGGGTACTGAAGCTTTCTTT. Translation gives CSSSAGGGGTEAFF.

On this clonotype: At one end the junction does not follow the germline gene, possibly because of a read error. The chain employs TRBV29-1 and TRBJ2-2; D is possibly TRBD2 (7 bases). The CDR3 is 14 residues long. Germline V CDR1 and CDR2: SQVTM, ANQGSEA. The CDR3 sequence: CSTRGGVDTGELFF. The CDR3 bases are TGCAGCACCCGAGGGGGGGTGGACACCGGGGAACTGTTTTTT.

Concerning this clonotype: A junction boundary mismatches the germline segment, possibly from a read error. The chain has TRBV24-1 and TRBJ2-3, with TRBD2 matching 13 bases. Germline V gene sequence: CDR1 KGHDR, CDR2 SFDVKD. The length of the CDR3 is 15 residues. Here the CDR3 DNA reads TGTGTCACCGGGACTAGCGGGGAGGGGACAGATATGCAGTATTTT. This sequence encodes CVTGTSGEGTDMQYF.

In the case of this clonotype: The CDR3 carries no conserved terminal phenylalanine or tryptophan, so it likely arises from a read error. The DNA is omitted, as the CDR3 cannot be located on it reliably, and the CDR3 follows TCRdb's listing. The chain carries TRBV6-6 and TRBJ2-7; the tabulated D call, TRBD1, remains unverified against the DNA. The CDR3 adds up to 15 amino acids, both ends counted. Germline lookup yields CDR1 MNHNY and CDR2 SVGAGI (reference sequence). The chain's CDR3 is CASSWAGGDLDEQNL.